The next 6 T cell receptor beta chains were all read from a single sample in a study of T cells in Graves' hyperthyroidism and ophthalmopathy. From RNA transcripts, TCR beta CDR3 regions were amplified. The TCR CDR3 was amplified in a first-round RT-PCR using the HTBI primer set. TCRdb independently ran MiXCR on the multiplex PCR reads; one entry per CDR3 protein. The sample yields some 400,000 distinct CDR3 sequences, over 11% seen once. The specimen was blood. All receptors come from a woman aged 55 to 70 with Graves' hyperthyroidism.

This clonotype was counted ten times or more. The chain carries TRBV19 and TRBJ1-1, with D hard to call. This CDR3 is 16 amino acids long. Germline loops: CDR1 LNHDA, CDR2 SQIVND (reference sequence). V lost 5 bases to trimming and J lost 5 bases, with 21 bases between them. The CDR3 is CASSLGPGSWQTEAFF. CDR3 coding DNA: TGTGCCAGTAGTCTTGGGCCAGGTTCCTGGCAAACTGAAGCTTTCTTT.

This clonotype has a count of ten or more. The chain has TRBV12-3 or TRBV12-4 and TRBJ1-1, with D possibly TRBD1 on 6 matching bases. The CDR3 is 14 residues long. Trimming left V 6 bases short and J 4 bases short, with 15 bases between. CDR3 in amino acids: CASSLLTGTTEAFF. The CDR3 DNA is TGTGCCAGCAGCCTCTTAACAGGGACCACTGAAGCTTTCTTT.

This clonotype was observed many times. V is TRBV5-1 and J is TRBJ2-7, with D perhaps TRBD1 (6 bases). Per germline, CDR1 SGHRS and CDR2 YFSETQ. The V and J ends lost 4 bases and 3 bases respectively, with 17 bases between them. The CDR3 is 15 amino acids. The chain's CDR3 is CASSRTGLIDYEQYF. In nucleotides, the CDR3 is TGCGCCAGCAGCCGAACAGGGCTGATTGACTACGAGCAGTACTTC.

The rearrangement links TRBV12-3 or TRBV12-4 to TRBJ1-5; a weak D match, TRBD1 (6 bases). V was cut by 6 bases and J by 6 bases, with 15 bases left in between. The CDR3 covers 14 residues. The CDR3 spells CASRGAGDGQPQHF. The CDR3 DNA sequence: TGTGCCAGCAGGGGGGCAGGGGACGGTCAGCCCCAGCATTTT.

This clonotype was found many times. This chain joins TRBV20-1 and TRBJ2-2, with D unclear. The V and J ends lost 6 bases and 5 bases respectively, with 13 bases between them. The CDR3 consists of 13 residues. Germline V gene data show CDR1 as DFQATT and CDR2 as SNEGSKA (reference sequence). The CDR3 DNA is TGCAGTGCCTCCGGGCCGAGGACCGGGGAGCTGTTTTTT. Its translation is CSASGPRTGELFF.

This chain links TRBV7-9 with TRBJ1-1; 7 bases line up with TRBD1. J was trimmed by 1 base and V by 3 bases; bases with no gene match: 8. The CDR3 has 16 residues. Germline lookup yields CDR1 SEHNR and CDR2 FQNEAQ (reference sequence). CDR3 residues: CASSFYRGGRNTEAFF. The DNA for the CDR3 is TGTGCCAGCAGCTTCTACAGGGGAGGAAGGAACACTGAAGCTTTCTTT. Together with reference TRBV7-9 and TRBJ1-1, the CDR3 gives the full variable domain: DTGVSQNPRHKITKRGQNVTFRCDPISEHNRLYWYRQTLGQGPEFLTYFQNEAQLEKSRLLSDRFSAERPKGSFSTLEIQRTEQGDSAMYLCASSFYRGGRNTEAFFGQGTRLTVV.